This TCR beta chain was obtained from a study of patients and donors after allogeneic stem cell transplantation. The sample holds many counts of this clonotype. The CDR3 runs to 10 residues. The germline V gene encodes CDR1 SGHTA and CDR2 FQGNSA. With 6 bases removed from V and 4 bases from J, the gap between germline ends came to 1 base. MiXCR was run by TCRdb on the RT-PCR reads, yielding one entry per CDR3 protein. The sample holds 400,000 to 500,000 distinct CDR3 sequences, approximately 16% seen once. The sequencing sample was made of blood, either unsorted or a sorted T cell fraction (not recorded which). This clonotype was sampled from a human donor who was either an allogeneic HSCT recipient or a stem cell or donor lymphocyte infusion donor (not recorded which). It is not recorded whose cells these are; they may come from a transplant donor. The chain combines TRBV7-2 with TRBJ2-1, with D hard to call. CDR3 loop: CASSYNEQFF. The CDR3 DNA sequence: TGTGCCAGCAGTTACAATGAGCAGTTCTTC. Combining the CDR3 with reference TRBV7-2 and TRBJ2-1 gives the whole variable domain GAGVSQSPSNKVTEKGKDVELRCDPISGHTALYWYRQSLGQGLEFLIYFQGNSAPDKSGLPSDRFSAERTGGSVSTLTIQRTQQEDSAVYLCASSYNEQFFGPGTRLTVL.